A single TCR beta chain is shown here with its context. Primers: 60 Vbeta forward and 13 Jbeta reverse. Clones were sequenced by immunoSEQ multiplex PCR, and TCRdb holds only the in-frame ones, with some missing. The sample holds approximately 130,000 clones; approximately 80% are singletons and the top ten take approximately 1.2%. This sample is part of a study of cytomegalovirus exposure and HLA in healthy donors. CDR1 and CDR2 (germline): LNHDA, SQIVND (reference sequence). The CDR3 length is 16 residues. J was trimmed by 5 bases and V by 5 bases; bases with no gene match: 7. The material sequenced was PBMCs. The source of this sequence is a man aged 50 to 60 in good health and CMV-seronegative. This chain joins TRBV19 and TRBJ1-5, with 12 bases that match TRBD1. The CDR3 spells CASSPRDRGLHQPQHF. CDR3 in DNA: TGTGCCAGTAGTCCCCGGGACAGGGGGCTCCATCAGCCCCAGCATTTT.